This entry describes one TCR beta chain. Its specificity is not known. The data were produced by immunoSEQ multiplex PCR, yet TCRdb's version contains in-frame clones alone and is incomplete. Of nearly 2 million clones in the sample, approximately 95% were seen once. These data belong to a study of shared clonotypes between healthy human individuals. Notes on the study in general: Across a handful of donors, naive CD4 shared about 5%, naive CD8 over 3%, memory CD4 more than 2%, memory CD8 0.4% to 0.5%. Against clonotypes common to all four donors, non-shared ones had lower generation probabilities. Naive subsets generally exceeded memory subsets in estimated richness.

Terminally differentiated effector memory CD45RA+ cells were excluded from the naive CD8 cells, which were CD45RO-negative and positively selected for CCR7. This CDR3 comprises 15 residues. V was clipped by 0 bases and J by 3 bases, with 9 bases between them. CDR1 and CDR2 from the germline V gene are MGHRA and YSYEKL. Material: naive CD8+ T cells sorted from blood. This TCR was sampled from a man aged 18 to 35 in good health. The rearrangement joins TRBV4-1 to TRBJ2-1; D gene ambiguous. The DNA for the CDR3 is TGCGCCAGCAGCCAAGACGGACGGGTCTACAATGAGCAGTTCTTC. Encoded protein: CASSQDGRVYNEQFF.